These 2 T cell receptor beta chains originate from one sample sequenced in a study of monozygotic twins with inflammatory bowel disease (dated by TCRdb to about 2019). The library was prepared using 5' RACE. Instrument on record: Illumina HiSeq 2500. Reprocessed by TCRdb, the reads give a single entry per CDR3 protein sequence, without DNA. For this sample, the table gives about 210,000 distinct CDR3 sequences. 1.5% to 2% of the sample comes from the top ten. Sequencing was done on a sample of blood. These receptors were obtained from a human donor with ulcerative colitis or Crohn's disease, or a healthy co-twin of an affected twin (not recorded which).

The V gene is TRBV18, the J gene TRBJ2-7; there is no DNA to check the TCRdb D call of TRBD1. CDR3 length equals 13 residues. CDR1 KGHSH and CDR2 LQKENI come from the germline V gene. The CDR3 sequence is CASGGTGEYEQYF.

The rearrangement joins TRBV29-1 to TRBJ2-7; without DNA, the TCRdb call of TRBD1 cannot be checked. CDR3 length: 13 amino acids. Germline loops: CDR1 SQVTM, CDR2 ANQGSEA. The CDR3 is CSARDRGPGEQYF.